The clone carrying this T cell receptor (beta chain) turned up a few times. This sample was taken from a study of blood T cells in healthy people across ages. The ends lost 3 bases at V and 4 bases at J; junction bases unmatched: 21. CDR1 DFQATT and CDR2 SNEGSKA come from the germline V gene (reference sequence). The CDR3 is made up of 19 amino acids. Primers used in a second PCR of roughly 6 to 11 cycles were a sample-barcoded 5' primer and a J-beta primer mix. At least 2.5 million CDR3-containing paired-end reads were obtained per sample. TCRdb reprocessed the 5' RACE reads with MiXCR, giving one entry per CDR3 protein. The sample lists almost 800,000 distinct CDR3 sequences, nearly 60% occurring once.

The sequenced material came from blood. The chain recombines TRBV20-1 with TRBJ2-1; TRBD2 matches at 7 bases. The TCR comes from a man aged 30 to 39 in good health. The CDR3 protein is CSARAYSVATSRSYNEQFF. CDR3 coding DNA: TGCAGTGCTAGGGCATACTCTGTGGCGACTAGCCGAAGTTACAATGAGCAGTTCTTC.